This T cell receptor (beta chain) was retrieved from a study of shared clonotypes between healthy human individuals. For the study at large: Per donor, CD8 memory used one plate, CD8 naive used two, CD4 memory used three and CD4 naive used three.

The CDR3 length is 15 residues. The ends were cut back, 0 bases at V and 5 bases at J, with 14 bases in the middle. CDR1 is LGHNA, CDR2 YSLEER, per germline. As originally analysed: With immunoSEQ giving junction-only sequences and no quality scores, filtering differed. Libraries were prepared by immunoSEQ multiplex PCR; TCRdb keeps only in-frame clonotypes and omits some of them. The V and J calls and the clone size are those of that table, but D and trimming were determined from the DNA. The sample shows around 2,100,000 clones, roughly 95% of them seen only once. CD45RO-negative cells were positively selected for CCR7, leaving out terminally differentiated effector memory CD45RA+ cells. As concerns this clone: Its antigen is not known.

Study findings and constraints: Represented genetic and exposure-history diversity was restricted by having few donors. Clonotypes that were shared across a few donors made up around 5% of naive CD4 clonotypes.

The TCR originated in a man younger than 35 in good health. Sequencing input: naive CD8+ T cells sorted from blood. This chain connects TRBV4-3 to TRBJ2-7; D possibly uses TRBD1 or TRBD2 (5 bases each). CDR3 sequence (DNA): TGCGCCAGCAGCCAAGAAGAGGGGACCGCCCACGAGCAGTACTTC. It specifies CASSQEEGTAHEQYF.